This entry features one T cell receptor (beta chain) sequence. The CDR3 has 12 amino acids. Germline V lookup: CDR1 SEHNR, CDR2 FQNEAQ (reference sequence). The J segment lost 4 bases and the V segment lost 6 bases, leaving 3 bases of the junction unmatched. 13 Jbeta primers and 60 Vbeta primers were used for the PCR. This table comes from immunoSEQ multiplex PCR, and its TCRdb copy is limited to in-frame clones, with some not included. Its clone listing holds 74,000 or so clones. The data belong to a study of cytomegalovirus exposure and HLA in healthy donors. The TCR sequence derives from an older woman in good health and CMV-seronegative. This chain links TRBV7-9 with TRBJ2-7; TRBD2 matches 7 bases. Sequenced: PBMCs. CDR3 region: CASRASGYEQYF. CDR3 nucleotide sequence: TGTGCCAGCAGGGCTAGCGGTTACGAGCAGTACTTC.